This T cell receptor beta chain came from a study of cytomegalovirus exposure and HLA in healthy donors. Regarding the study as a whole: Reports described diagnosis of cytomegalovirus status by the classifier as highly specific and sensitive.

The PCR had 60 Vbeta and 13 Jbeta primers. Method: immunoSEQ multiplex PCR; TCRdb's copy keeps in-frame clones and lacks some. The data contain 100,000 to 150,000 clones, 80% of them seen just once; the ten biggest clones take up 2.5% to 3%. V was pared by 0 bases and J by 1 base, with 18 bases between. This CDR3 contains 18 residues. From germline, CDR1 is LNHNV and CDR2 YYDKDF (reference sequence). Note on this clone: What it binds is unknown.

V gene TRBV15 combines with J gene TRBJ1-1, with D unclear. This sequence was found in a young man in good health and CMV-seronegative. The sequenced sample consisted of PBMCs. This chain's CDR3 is CATSRDLFRRLSNTEAFF. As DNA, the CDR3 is TGTGCCACCAGCAGAGATTTATTTAGGCGACTTTCGAACACTGAAGCTTTCTTT.